One and the same sample provided the 10 T cell receptor beta chains below, sequenced in a study of T cell repertoires in cytomegalovirus infection. TCRdb re-called the reads through MiXCR, storing one row per CDR3 protein. The repertoire includes approximately 990,000 distinct CDR3 sequences, roughly 31% of them detected once, and around 15% sits in the top ten. No antigen has been assigned to these receptors. The sequencing here drew on cultured CD8+ T cells from PBMCs, taken from culture after CMV antigen stimulation. These receptors were collected from a human donor in good health (CMV status not recorded). Some clones in this sample may be carry-over from other donors' samples.

The V gene is TRBV29-1, the J gene TRBJ2-7; weak D call: TRBD1 (5 bases). The length of the CDR3 is 15 residues. V dropped 2 bases and J dropped 2 bases, with 16 bases sitting between them. Germline V lookup: CDR1 SQVTM, CDR2 ANQGSEA. The CDR3 protein is CSVESTGVSTYEQYF. In DNA form, the CDR3 reads TGCAGCGTTGAATCAACAGGAGTCTCAACCTACGAGCAGTACTTC.

The sample holds many counts of this clonotype. This chain joins TRBV5-5 and TRBJ1-5, with D tentatively TRBD1 (6 bases). Germline V CDR1 and CDR2: SGHKS, YYEKEE (reference sequence). V shed 0 bases and J shed 4 bases, with 11 bases lying between them. The CDR3 runs to 15 residues. The CDR3 coding sequence is TGTGCCAGCAGCTTGGACGGGGGGCGAAATCAGCCCCAGCATTTT. Translating gives CASSLDGGRNQPQHF.

J is TRBJ2-3 and V is TRBV27, with TRBD2 identical over 7 bases. The V gene end was trimmed by 6 bases and the J gene end by 2 bases; junction bases not matched to a gene: 5. The CDR3 spans 14 residues. Germline values: CDR1 MNHEY, CDR2 SMNVEV (reference sequence). This CDR3 reads CASRPGGYTDTQYF. CDR3 DNA sequence: TGTGCCAGCAGGCCGGGGGGTTACACAGATACGCAGTATTTT.

This clonotype was found a few times. V is TRBV20-1 and J is TRBJ2-3; D remains ambiguous. The CDR3 spans 11 residues. V gave up 3 bases and J gave up 5 bases, with 6 bases separating them. CDR1 DFQATT and CDR2 SNEGSKA come from the germline V gene (reference sequence). The CDR3 loop is CSARDVDTQYF. Written as DNA, the CDR3 is TGCAGTGCTAGGGATGTAGATACGCAGTATTTT.

This clonotype was found many times. This rearrangement joins TRBV6-2 or TRBV6-3 to TRBJ2-2; the match to TRBD2 covers 13 bases. With 2 bases clipped from V and 0 bases from J, the junction kept 9 bases outside the gene matches. Per germline, CDR1 MNHEY and CDR2 SVGEGT. The CDR3 runs 20 residues. DNA for the CDR3: TGTGCCAGCAGTTACGACGGACTAGCGGGGGCCACCTCGAACACCGGGGAGCTGTTTTTT. This gives the protein CASSYDGLAGATSNTGELFF.

The V gene is TRBV7-9, the J gene TRBJ1-1, with D tentatively TRBD1 (6 bases). The CDR3 consists of 18 residues. Trimming shortened V by 5 bases and J by 1 base, and 23 bases separated the two germline ends. Germline CDR1 is SEHNR and CDR2 is FQNEAQ (reference sequence). The CDR3 loop reads CASSHIRDIYVRNTEAFF. CDR3 in DNA: TGTGCCAGCAGCCACATCCGGGACATCTATGTTCGGAACACTGAAGCTTTCTTT. The full variable domain, completed using reference TRBV7-9 and TRBJ1-1, is DTGVSQNPRHKITKRGQNVTFRCDPISEHNRLYWYRQTLGQGPEFLTYFQNEAQLEKSRLLSDRFSAERPKGSFSTLEIQRTEQGDSAMYLCASSHIRDIYVRNTEAFFGQGTRLTVV.

This clonotype was observed once. CDR3 coding DNA: TGTGCCAGCAGTCGAGAACCCAGGACCACGAACACTGAAGCTTTCTTT. It encodes CASSREPRTTNTEAFF. V is TRBV6-2 or TRBV6-3 and J is TRBJ1-1; the D is unclear. V lost 5 bases, J lost 1 base, and 17 bases lay in between. Germline V CDR1 and CDR2: MNHEY, SVGEGT. The CDR3 sequence is 16 residues long.

The chain joins TRBV6-2 or TRBV6-3 to TRBJ1-2; unclear D gene. The germline V gene encodes CDR1 MNHEY and CDR2 SVGEGT. This CDR3 spans 16 amino acids. V lost 7 bases and J 1 base, leaving 19 bases between the germline ends. The CDR3 bases are TGTGCCAGCACCGGATTGACGGACCTACATAACTATGGCTACACCTTC. Translation: CASTGLTDLHNYGYTF.

This clonotype was counted between two and nine times. The CDR3 DNA reads as TGTGCCAGTAGTATACTGGGATCGACCAAAAACATTCAGTACTTC. Its protein product is CASSILGSTKNIQYF. The chain is built from TRBV19 and TRBJ2-4; D is uncertain. The CDR3 is made up of 15 amino acids. Germline V gives CDR1 LNHDA, CDR2 SQIVND (reference sequence). V lost 2 bases, J lost 2 bases, and 10 bases lay in between.

The chain joins TRBV9 to TRBJ2-2, with 12 bases matching TRBD2. CDR1 and CDR2 from the germline V gene are SGDLS and YYNGEE. With 4 bases clipped from V and 6 bases from J, the junction kept 7 bases outside the gene matches. The CDR3 has 16 residues. DNA for the CDR3: TGTGCCAGCAGCCTTACTAGCGGGGGGCCCCCCGGGGAGCTGTTTTTT. This sequence encodes CASSLTSGGPPGELFF.